Described below is a single TCR beta chain sequence and its context. Study processing details: Using reference gene primer amplification, nucleated cell counts were estimated. Libraries were prepared by immunoSEQ multiplex PCR; TCRdb keeps only in-frame clonotypes and omits some of them. The DNA gave D and trimming, while V, J and clone size come from that table. Altogether 240,000 or so clones are present, more than 75% being singletons, with the ten largest covering more than 0.95%. This CDR3 is built from 16 residues. Trimming cost V 4 bases and J 1 base; bases outside gene matches: 4. Germline CDR1 KGHDR, CDR2 SFDVKD. This sample is drawn from a study of blood T cell repertoires in COVID-19. Study details: Samples representing acute and convalescent COVID-19 were sourced from the United States, Italy and Spain. PBMCs, B-cell-depleted T cells, or T cells provided the cDNA or gDNA that made up the material.

This chain links TRBV24-1 with TRBJ2-4; TRBD1 agrees at 9 bases. The receptor was derived from a woman aged 40 to 50 who had recovered from COVID-19. What was sequenced was peripheral blood. The chain's CDR3 is CATSEDRGAAKNIQYF. The CDR3 DNA reads TGTGCCACCAGTGAGGACAGGGGAGCGGCCAAAAACATTCAGTACTTC.